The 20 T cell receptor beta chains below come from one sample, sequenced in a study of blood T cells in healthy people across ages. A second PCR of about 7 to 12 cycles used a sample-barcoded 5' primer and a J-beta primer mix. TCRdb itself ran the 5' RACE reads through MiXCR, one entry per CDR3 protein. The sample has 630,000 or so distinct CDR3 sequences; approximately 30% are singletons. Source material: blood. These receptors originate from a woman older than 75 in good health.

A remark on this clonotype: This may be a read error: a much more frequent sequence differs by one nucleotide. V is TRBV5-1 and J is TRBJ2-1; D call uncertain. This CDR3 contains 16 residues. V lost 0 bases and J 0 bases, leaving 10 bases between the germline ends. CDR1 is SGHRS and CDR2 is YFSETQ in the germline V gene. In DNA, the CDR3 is TGCGCCAGCAGCTTGGTGTGCTCTAGCTCCTACAATGAGCAGTTCTTC. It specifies CASSLVCSSSYNEQFF.

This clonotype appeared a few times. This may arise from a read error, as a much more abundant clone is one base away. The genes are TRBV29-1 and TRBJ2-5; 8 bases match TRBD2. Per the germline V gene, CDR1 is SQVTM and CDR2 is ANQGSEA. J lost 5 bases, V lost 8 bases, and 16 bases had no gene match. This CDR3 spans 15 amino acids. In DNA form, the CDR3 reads TGCAGCATCGCCCCCGGAGGACTAGCTTCCGAGACCCAGTACTTC. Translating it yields CSIAPGGLASETQYF. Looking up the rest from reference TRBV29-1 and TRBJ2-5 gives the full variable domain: SAVISQKPSRDICQRGTSLTIQCQVDSQVTMMFWYRQQPGQSLTLIATANQGSEATYESGFVIDKFPISRPNLTFSTLTVSNMSPEDSSIYLCSIAPGGLASETQYFGPGTRLLVL.

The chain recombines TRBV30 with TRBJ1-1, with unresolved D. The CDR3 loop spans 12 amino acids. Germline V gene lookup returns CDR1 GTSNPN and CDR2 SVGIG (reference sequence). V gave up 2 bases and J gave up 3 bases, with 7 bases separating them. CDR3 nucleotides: TGTGCCTGGAGTAGGAGGGACACTGAAGCTTTCTTT. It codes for CAWSRRDTEAFF.

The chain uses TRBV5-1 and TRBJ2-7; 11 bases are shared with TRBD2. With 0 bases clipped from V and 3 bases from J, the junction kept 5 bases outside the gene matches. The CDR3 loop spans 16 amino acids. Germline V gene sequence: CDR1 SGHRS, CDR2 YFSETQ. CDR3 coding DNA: TGCGCCAGCAGCTTGGTTGGTACTAGCGGGGGCTACGAGCAGTACTTC. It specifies CASSLVGTSGGYEQYF.

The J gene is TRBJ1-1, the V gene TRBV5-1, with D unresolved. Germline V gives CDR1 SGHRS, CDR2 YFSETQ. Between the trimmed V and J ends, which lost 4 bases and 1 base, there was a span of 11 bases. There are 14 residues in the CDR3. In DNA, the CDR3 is TGCGCCAGCAGCGGCGGACTCTCGAACACTGAAGCTTTCTTT. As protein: CASSGGLSNTEAFF. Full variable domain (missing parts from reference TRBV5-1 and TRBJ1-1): KAGVTQTPRYLIKTRGQQVTLSCSPISGHRSVSWYQQTPGQGLQFLFEYFSETQRNKGNFPGRFSGRQFSNSRSEMNVSTLELGDSALYLCASSGGLSNTEAFFGQGTRLTVV.

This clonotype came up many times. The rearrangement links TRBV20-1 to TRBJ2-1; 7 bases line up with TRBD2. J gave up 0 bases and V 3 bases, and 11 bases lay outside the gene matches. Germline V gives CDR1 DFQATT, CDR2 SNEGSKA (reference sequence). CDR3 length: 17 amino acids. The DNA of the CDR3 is TGCAGTGCTAGGGACGACTGGCGGGGGAGCTCCTACAATGAGCAGTTCTTC. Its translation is CSARDDWRGSSYNEQFF.

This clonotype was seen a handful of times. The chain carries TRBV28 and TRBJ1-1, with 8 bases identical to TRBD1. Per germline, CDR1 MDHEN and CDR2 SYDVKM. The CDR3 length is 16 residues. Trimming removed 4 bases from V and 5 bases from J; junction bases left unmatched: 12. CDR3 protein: CASSSDQTGEGTEAFF. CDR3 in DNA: TGTGCCAGCAGTTCGGACCAGACAGGGGAGGGGACTGAAGCTTTCTTT.

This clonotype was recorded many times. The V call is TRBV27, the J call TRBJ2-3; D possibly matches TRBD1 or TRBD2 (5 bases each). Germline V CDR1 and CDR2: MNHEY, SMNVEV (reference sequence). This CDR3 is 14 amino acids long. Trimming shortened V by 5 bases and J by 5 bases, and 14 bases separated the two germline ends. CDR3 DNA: TGTGCCAGCAGTCCCGGGACCCTATTAGATACGCAGTATTTT. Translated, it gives CASSPGTLLDTQYF.

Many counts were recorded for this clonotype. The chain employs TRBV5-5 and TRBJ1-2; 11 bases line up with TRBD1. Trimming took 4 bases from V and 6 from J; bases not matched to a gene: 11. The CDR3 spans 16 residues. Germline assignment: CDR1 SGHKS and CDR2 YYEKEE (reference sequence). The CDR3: CASSPGQGAFGDGYTF. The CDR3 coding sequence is TGTGCCAGCAGCCCCGGACAGGGGGCATTTGGGGATGGCTACACCTTC.

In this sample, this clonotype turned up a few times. The CDR3 DNA is TGTGCCAGCAGCCCCCGGGGTGGGGGGAACTATGGCTACACCTTC. Encoded protein: CASSPRGGGNYGYTF. The genes are TRBV7-3 and TRBJ1-2; the D gene is possibly TRBD1 (5 bases). V lost 5 bases to trimming and J lost 2 bases, with 15 bases between them. Germline V gene lookup returns CDR1 SGHTA and CDR2 FQGTGA. This CDR3 spans 15 amino acids.

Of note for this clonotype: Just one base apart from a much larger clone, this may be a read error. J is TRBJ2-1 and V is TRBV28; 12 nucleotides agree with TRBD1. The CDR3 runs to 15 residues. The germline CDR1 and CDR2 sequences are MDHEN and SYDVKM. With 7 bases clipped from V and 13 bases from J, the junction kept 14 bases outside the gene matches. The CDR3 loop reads CASIPGDRGQETQFF. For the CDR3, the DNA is TGTGCCAGCATCCCTGGGGACAGGGGGCAAGAGACCCAGTTCTTC.

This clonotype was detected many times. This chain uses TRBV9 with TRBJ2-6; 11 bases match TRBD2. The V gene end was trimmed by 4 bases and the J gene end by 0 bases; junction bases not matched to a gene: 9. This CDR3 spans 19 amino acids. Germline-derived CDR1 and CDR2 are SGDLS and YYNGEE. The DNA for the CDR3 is TGTGCCAGCAGCTTCAGACTAGCGGGGCCTCTCTCTGGGGCCAACGTCCTGACTTTC. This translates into CASSFRLAGPLSGANVLTF.

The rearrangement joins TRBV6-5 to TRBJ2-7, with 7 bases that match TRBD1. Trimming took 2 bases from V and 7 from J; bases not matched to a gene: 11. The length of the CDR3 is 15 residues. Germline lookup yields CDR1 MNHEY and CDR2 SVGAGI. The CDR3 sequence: CASSYSQGQTQEQYF. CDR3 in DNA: TGTGCCAGCAGTTACAGCCAGGGACAGACACAGGAGCAGTACTTC.

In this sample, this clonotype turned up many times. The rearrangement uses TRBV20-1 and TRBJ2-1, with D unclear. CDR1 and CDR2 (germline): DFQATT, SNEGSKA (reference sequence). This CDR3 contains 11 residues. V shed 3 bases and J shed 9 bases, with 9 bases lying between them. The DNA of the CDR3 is TGCAGTGCTAGTTTGGGAATTGAGCAGTTCTTC. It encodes CSASLGIEQFF.

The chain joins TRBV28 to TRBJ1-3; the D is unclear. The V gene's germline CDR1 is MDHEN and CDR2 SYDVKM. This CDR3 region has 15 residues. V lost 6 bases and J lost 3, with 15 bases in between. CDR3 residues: CASSRPAMDGNTIYF. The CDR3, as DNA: TGTGCCAGCAGCCGCCCGGCCATGGATGGAAACACCATATATTTT.

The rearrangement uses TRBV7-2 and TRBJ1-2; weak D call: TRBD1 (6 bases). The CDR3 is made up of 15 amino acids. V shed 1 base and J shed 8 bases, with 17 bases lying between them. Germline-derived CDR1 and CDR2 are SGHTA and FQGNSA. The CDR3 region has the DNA TGTGCCAGCAGCTTAGATGGGAGGGGGGTGGCGGGCTACACCTTC. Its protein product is CASSLDGRGVAGYTF.

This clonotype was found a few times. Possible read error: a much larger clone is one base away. This CDR3 reads CASSVALAGDNEQYF. The CDR3 bases are TGTGCCAGCAGCGTAGCACTAGCGGGGGACAATGAGCAGTACTTC. The chain couples TRBV9 to TRBJ2-5; 11 nucleotides align to TRBD2. Germline V gene lookup returns CDR1 SGDLS and CDR2 YYNGEE. With V trimmed by 0 bases and J by 11 bases, 9 bases remained unmatched. The CDR3 extends over 15 amino acids.

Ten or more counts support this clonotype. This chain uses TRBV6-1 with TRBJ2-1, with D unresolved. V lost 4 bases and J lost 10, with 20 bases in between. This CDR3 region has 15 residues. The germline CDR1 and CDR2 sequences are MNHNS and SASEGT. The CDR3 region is CASSGPSLGTAEQFF. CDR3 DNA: TGTGCCAGCAGTGGTCCAAGTTTAGGAACGGCCGAGCAGTTCTTC.

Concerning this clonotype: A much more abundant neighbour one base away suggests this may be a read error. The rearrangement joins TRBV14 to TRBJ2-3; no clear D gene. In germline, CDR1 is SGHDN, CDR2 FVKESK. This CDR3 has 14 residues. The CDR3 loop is CASSHRVSTDSQYF. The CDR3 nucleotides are TGTGCCAGCAGCCACCGGGTTTCAACAGATTCGCAGTATTTT.

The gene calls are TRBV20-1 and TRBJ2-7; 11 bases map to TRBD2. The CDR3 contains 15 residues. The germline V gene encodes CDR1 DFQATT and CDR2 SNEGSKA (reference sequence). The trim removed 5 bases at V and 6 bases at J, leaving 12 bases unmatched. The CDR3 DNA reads TGCAGTGCTGAGGGGCCGGGACTAGCGGATTTCGAGCAGTACTTC. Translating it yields CSAEGPGLADFEQYF.